This entry lists 5 T cell receptor beta chains sequenced from one sample in a study of control samples from healthy donors and cancer patients. Generated by immunoSEQ multiplex PCR, the TCRdb table keeps only in-frame clones and is missing some. Of roughly 190,000 clones listed, 91% are singletons. Sequences were obtained from blood. All receptors come from a man aged 25-45 years in good health.

This chain uses TRBV28 with TRBJ1-5; D not certain. CDR1 and CDR2 from the germline V gene are MDHEN and SYDVKM. V was shortened by 6 bases and J by 1 base, with 7 bases between the two germline ends. The CDR3 is 13 amino acids. CDR3 coding DNA: TGTGCCAGCAGGTCTAGGAGCAATCAGCCCCAGCATTTT. It is translated as CASRSRSNQPQHF. Full variable domain (missing parts from reference TRBV28 and TRBJ1-5): DVKVTQSSRYLVKRTGEKVFLECVQDMDHENMFWYRQDPGLGLRLIYFSYDVKMKEKGDIPEGYSVSREKKERFSLILESASTNQTSMYLCASRSRSNQPQHFGDGTRLSIL.

V is TRBV7-8 and J is TRBJ2-7, with D unresolved. Germline CDR1 reads SGHVS; CDR2 reads FQNEAQ. The CDR3 has 11 residues. V lost 4 bases and J 9 bases, leaving 10 bases between the germline ends. DNA of the CDR3: TGTGCCAGCAGCTCAACATGGTGGCAGTACTTC. This translates into CASSSTWWQYF.

The J gene is TRBJ1-3, the V gene TRBV7-9; possibly TRBD1 for D (6 bases). The CDR3 is made up of 14 amino acids. Germline V gene data show CDR1 as SEHNR and CDR2 as FQNEAQ (reference sequence). Between the trimmed V and J ends, which lost 1 base and 6 bases, there was a span of 10 bases. The CDR3 protein is CASSLDGQLNTIYF. In DNA, the CDR3 is TGTGCCAGCAGCTTAGATGGACAGCTAAACACCATATATTTT.

The chain uses TRBV5-1 and TRBJ2-1, with a possible D match to TRBD1 (6 bases). This CDR3 spans 13 amino acids. V was trimmed by 2 bases and J by 4 bases, leaving 7 bases between them. CDR1 SGHRS and CDR2 YFSETQ come from the germline V gene. CDR3 DNA: TGCGCCAGCAGCTTCGGACAGTACAATGAGCAGTTCTTC. As protein: CASSFGQYNEQFF.

The V gene is TRBV4-1, the J gene TRBJ1-5; tentatively, D is TRBD1 (5 bases). V was shortened by 4 bases and J by 1 base, with 11 bases between the two germline ends. This CDR3 is 15 amino acids long. Germline values: CDR1 MGHRA, CDR2 YSYEKL. CDR3 nucleotides: TGCGCCAGCAGCCGAAGCCGGGACAGCAATCAGCCCCAGCATTTT. Encoded protein: CASSRSRDSNQPQHF.